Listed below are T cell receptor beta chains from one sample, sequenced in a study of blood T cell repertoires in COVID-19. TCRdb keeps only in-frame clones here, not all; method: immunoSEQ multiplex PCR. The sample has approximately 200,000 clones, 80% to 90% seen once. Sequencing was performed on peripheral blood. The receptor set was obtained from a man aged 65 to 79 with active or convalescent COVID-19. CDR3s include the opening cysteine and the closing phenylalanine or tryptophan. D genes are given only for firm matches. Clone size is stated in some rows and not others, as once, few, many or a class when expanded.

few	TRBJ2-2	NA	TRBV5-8	CASSLGYRAGELFF	TGTGCCAGCAGCTTAGGGTACAGGGCCGGGGAGCTGTTTTTT
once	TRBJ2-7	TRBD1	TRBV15	CATSTRTGGSSYEQYF	TGTGCCACCAGCACCCGGACAGGGGGGAGCTCCTACGAGCAGTACTTC
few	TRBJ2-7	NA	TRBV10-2	CASSYSPSGGWSYEQYF	TGCGCCAGCAGTTACTCTCCGTCCGGTGGTTGGTCCTACGAGCAGTACTTC
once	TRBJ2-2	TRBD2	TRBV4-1	CASSQVGLAGGPLSTGELFF	TGCGCCAGCAGCCAAGTGGGACTAGCGGGAGGGCCTCTGAGCACCGGGGAGCTGTTTTTT
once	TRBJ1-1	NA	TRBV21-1	CASSPSPVVNTEAFF	TGTGCCAGCAGCCCGAGTCCCGTGGTGAACACTGAAGCTTTCTTT
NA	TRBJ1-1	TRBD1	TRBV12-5	CASGLDSGTGGTEAFF	TGTGCTAGTGGTTTGGACTCCGGGACAGGGGGCACTGAAGCTTTCTTT
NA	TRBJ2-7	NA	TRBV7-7	CASSLFSGYEQYF	TGTGCCAGCAGCTTATTTTCCGGTTACGAGCAGTACTTC
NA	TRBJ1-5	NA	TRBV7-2	CASRRTGGQVNQPQHF	TGTGCCAGCAGACGTACGGGAGGGCAGGTCAATCAGCCCCAGCATTTT
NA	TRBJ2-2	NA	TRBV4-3	CASSQQGGIGTGELFF	TGCGCCAGCAGCCAACAGGGGGGAATCGGGACCGGGGAGCTGTTTTTT
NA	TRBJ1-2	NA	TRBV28	CAGSGGPGGYTF	TGTGCCGGATCGGGTGGTCCGGGTGGCTACACCTTC
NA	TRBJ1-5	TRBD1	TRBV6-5	CASRDTGTGGQPQHF	TGTGCCAGCAGGGACACAGGGACAGGGGGTCAGCCCCAGCATTTT
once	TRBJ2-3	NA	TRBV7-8	CASSQQRDTQYF	TGTGCCAGCAGCCAGCAACGAGATACGCAGTATTTT
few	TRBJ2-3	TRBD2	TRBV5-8	CASSLEIAGDTQYF	TGTGCCAGCAGCTTGGAAATAGCGGGAGATACGCAGTATTTT
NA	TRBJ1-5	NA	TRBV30	CAWSQGLNQPQHF	TGTGCCTGGAGTCAGGGGTTAAATCAGCCCCAGCATTTT
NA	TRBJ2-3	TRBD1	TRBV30	CAWDRQGASTDTQYF	TGTGCCTGGGATCGACAGGGGGCATCGACAGATACGCAGTATTTT